Listed here is a single T cell receptor beta chain. Its antigen is still unknown. PCR amplification relied on 60 Vbeta primers (plus 13 Jbeta primers). The repertoire was sequenced with immunoSEQ multiplex PCR; TCRdb's copy has only in-frame clones and lacks some. The sample shows fewer than 150,000 clones, approximately 83% of them seen only once. The source of the sample is a study of cytomegalovirus exposure and HLA in healthy donors. General study points: An analysis done earlier found most TCR beta V segments productive about 87% or about 30% of the time. Judged likely to be a sequencing artifact was a cluster of highly shared sequence variants. Reported results showed that the classifier diagnosed cytomegalovirus status with high specificity and sensitivity.

CDR1 and CDR2 (germline): SGHRS, YFSETQ. The V and J ends lost 1 base and 4 bases respectively, with 9 bases between them. The CDR3 is made up of 13 amino acids. The V gene is TRBV5-1, the J gene TRBJ2-7; D possibly corresponds to TRBD1 (5 bases). Sequencing was carried out using PBMCs. The clonotype was recovered from a man aged 35-49 years in good health and CMV-seropositive. The CDR3 sequence is CASSLNRHYEQYF. Here the CDR3 DNA reads TGCGCCAGCAGCTTGAACAGGCATTACGAGCAGTACTTC.